A selection of T cell receptor beta chains follows, all from one sample in a study of cytomegalovirus exposure and HLA in healthy donors. Sequencing was performed with immunoSEQ multiplex PCR; in TCRdb, only in-frame clones are kept and a portion is missing. The table has approximately 160,000 clones, roughly 79% seen once. The sample consisted of PBMCs. Receptors originate from a woman in her forties in good health and CMV-seronegative. Both conserved end residues are part of each CDR3. Fields, in order: clone size, J gene, D gene, V gene, CDR3 protein, CDR3 DNA. A D gene is named only where the DNA matches it firmly. Clone size appears in some rows only: once, few, many, or a class for an expanded clone.

clone_size: few
j_call: TRBJ2-1
d_call: -
v_call: TRBV6-1
cdr3_aa: CASSERQGGVMEFF
cdr3_nt: TGTGCCAGCAGTGAAAGGCAGGGTGGAGTAATGGAGTTCTTC

clone_size: -
j_call: TRBJ2-3
d_call: -
v_call: TRBV14
cdr3_aa: CASSLSGTSTDTQYF
cdr3_nt: TGTGCCAGCAGCCTGTCCGGGACTTCCACAGATACGCAGTATTTT

clone_size: -
j_call: TRBJ1-3
d_call: -
v_call: TRBV6-1
cdr3_aa: CASNPGVLSGNTIYF
cdr3_nt: TGTGCCAGCAATCCGGGGGTCCTCTCTGGAAACACCATATATTTT

clone_size: few
j_call: TRBJ2-2
d_call: TRBD2
v_call: TRBV13
cdr3_aa: CASSPWTSGSRELFF
cdr3_nt: TGTGCCAGCAGTCCTTGGACTAGCGGGAGCAGGGAGCTGTTTTTT

clone_size: -
j_call: TRBJ2-5
d_call: -
v_call: TRBV7-2
cdr3_aa: CASSSGDQETQYF
cdr3_nt: TGTGCCAGCAGCTCCGGAGATCAAGAGACCCAGTACTTC

clone_size: -
j_call: TRBJ1-5
d_call: TRBD1
v_call: TRBV5-1
cdr3_aa: CASSSGQGEEGNQPQHF
cdr3_nt: TGCGCCAGCAGCTCCGGACAGGGGGAGGAAGGCAATCAGCCCCAGCATTTT

clone_size: -
j_call: TRBJ1-1
d_call: TRBD1
v_call: TRBV19
cdr3_aa: CASSSIEGQVNTEAFF
cdr3_nt: TGTGCCAGTAGCTCAATAGAGGGACAGGTAAACACTGAAGCTTTCTTT

clone_size: -
j_call: TRBJ1-2
d_call: TRBD1
v_call: TRBV6-1
cdr3_aa: CASSATGDRYTF
cdr3_nt: TGTGCCAGCAGTGCGACAGGGGACCGCTACACCTTC

clone_size: -
j_call: TRBJ2-2
d_call: TRBD2
v_call: TRBV11-3
cdr3_aa: CASSLGGEGAGELFF
cdr3_nt: TGTGCCAGCAGCCTGGGGGGGGAAGGGGCCGGGGAGCTGTTTTTT

clone_size: -
j_call: TRBJ2-6
d_call: TRBD1
v_call: TRBV27
cdr3_aa: CASSLRLRTGGSGANVLTF
cdr3_nt: TGTGCCAGCAGTTTAAGATTAAGGACAGGGGGTTCTGGGGCCAACGTCCTGACTTTC

clone_size: -
j_call: TRBJ1-1
d_call: -
v_call: TRBV29-1
cdr3_aa: CSVGGGPFEAFF
cdr3_nt: TGCAGCGTGGGGGGGGGACCGTTTGAAGCTTTCTTT

clone_size: -
j_call: TRBJ2-7
d_call: -
v_call: TRBV7-2
cdr3_aa: CASSVGTPSEQYF
cdr3_nt: TGTGCCAGCAGCGTGGGGACTCCTAGCGAGCAGTACTTC

clone_size: -
j_call: TRBJ2-5
d_call: -
v_call: TRBV30
cdr3_aa: CAFQGFETQYF
cdr3_nt: TGTGCCTTCCAGGGGTTTGAGACCCAGTACTTC

clone_size: -
j_call: TRBJ2-2
d_call: TRBD2
v_call: TRBV5-1
cdr3_aa: CASSPSIAGGAGELFF
cdr3_nt: TGCGCCAGCAGCCCTTCCATAGCGGGAGGGGCCGGGGAGCTGTTTTTT

clone_size: -
j_call: TRBJ1-5
d_call: TRBD1
v_call: TRBV19
cdr3_aa: CASSTRGENQPQHF
cdr3_nt: TGTGCCAGTAGTACCAGGGGGGAAAATCAGCCCCAGCATTTT

clone_size: few
j_call: TRBJ1-5
d_call: -
v_call: TRBV25-1
cdr3_aa: CASSAGIYQPQHF
cdr3_nt: TGTGCCAGCAGTGCCGGGATCTATCAGCCCCAGCATTTT

clone_size: -
j_call: TRBJ2-1
d_call: TRBD1
v_call: TRBV2
cdr3_aa: CASSGQGTFNEQFF
cdr3_nt: TGTGCCAGTTCGGGACAGGGTACTTTCAATGAGCAGTTCTTC

clone_size: -
j_call: TRBJ2-2
d_call: -
v_call: TRBV6-1
cdr3_aa: CASSEGVGVRELFF
cdr3_nt: TGTGCCAGCAGTGAAGGGGTAGGAGTACGGGAGCTGTTTTTT

clone_size: -
j_call: TRBJ2-1
d_call: -
v_call: TRBV5-6
cdr3_aa: CASSSPGNPTYNEQFF
cdr3_nt: TGTGCCAGCAGCTCCCCTGGCAACCCGACCTACAATGAGCAGTTCTTC

clone_size: -
j_call: TRBJ1-5
d_call: -
v_call: TRBV21-1
cdr3_aa: CASSKAPEPRGGDGNQPQHF
cdr3_nt: TGTGCCAGCAGCAAAGCCCCAGAGCCAAGGGGGGGGGATGGCAATCAGCCCCAGCATTTT

clone_size: -
j_call: TRBJ1-4
d_call: -
v_call: TRBV28
cdr3_aa: CATHTGANEKLFF
cdr3_nt: TGTGCCACCCATACGGGTGCCAATGAAAAACTGTTTTTT

clone_size: -
j_call: TRBJ2-1
d_call: TRBD2
v_call: TRBV5-1
cdr3_aa: CASSLQMIAGGTYNEQFF
cdr3_nt: TGCGCCAGCAGCCTCCAAATGATAGCGGGAGGGACCTACAATGAGCAGTTCTTC

clone_size: -
j_call: TRBJ1-1
d_call: -
v_call: TRBV29-1
cdr3_aa: CSVAGSSEAFF
cdr3_nt: TGCAGCGTCGCGGGGTCCTCTGAAGCTTTCTTT

clone_size: -
j_call: TRBJ2-1
d_call: TRBD2
v_call: TRBV2
cdr3_aa: CASIASGSSDEQFF
cdr3_nt: TGTGCCAGCATAGCTAGCGGGAGTTCGGATGAGCAGTTCTTC

clone_size: -
j_call: TRBJ1-2
d_call: -
v_call: TRBV5-1
cdr3_aa: CASSLDGSSGYTF
cdr3_nt: TGCGCCAGCAGCTTGGATGGCAGTTCTGGCTACACCTTC

clone_size: -
j_call: TRBJ2-2
d_call: -
v_call: TRBV7-8
cdr3_aa: CASSLVSGNTGELFF
cdr3_nt: TGTGCCAGCAGCTTAGTAAGCGGGAACACCGGGGAGCTGTTTTTT

clone_size: -
j_call: TRBJ1-1
d_call: -
v_call: TRBV5-1
cdr3_aa: CASSLIPAWGRAGPSVAFF
cdr3_nt: TGCGCCAGCAGCTTGATCCCGGCGTGGGGCAGGGCCGGGCCTTCTGTAGCTTTCTTT

clone_size: -
j_call: TRBJ2-7
d_call: -
v_call: TRBV6-5
cdr3_aa: CASSYRDDRSYEQYF
cdr3_nt: TGTGCCAGCAGTTACCGGGACGACAGGTCCTACGAGCAGTACTTC

clone_size: -
j_call: TRBJ2-5
d_call: -
v_call: TRBV5-1
cdr3_aa: CASSTIPLGSGGETQYF
cdr3_nt: TGCGCCAGCAGCACCATACCCTTAGGGAGCGGTGGGGAGACCCAGTACTTC

clone_size: -
j_call: TRBJ1-5
d_call: TRBD1
v_call: TRBV6-1
cdr3_aa: CASSGQGRVISNQPQHF
cdr3_nt: TGTGCCAGCAGTGGACAGGGGAGGGTTATTAGCAATCAGCCCCAGCATTTT

clone_size: -
j_call: TRBJ1-5
d_call: TRBD1
v_call: TRBV2
cdr3_aa: CARLVTPGQGWFSNQPQHF
cdr3_nt: TGTGCCAGATTAGTAACCCCGGGACAGGGGTGGTTTAGCAATCAGCCCCAGCATTTT

clone_size: -
j_call: TRBJ1-1
d_call: -
v_call: TRBV30
cdr3_aa: CAWSVGGLTEAFF
cdr3_nt: TGTGCCTGGAGTGTGGGGGGGCTCACTGAAGCTTTCTTT

clone_size: few
j_call: TRBJ2-7
d_call: -
v_call: TRBV28
cdr3_aa: CASTFRLGSSYEQYF
cdr3_nt: TGTGCCAGCACCTTCAGACTTGGTTCGTCCTACGAGCAGTACTTC

clone_size: few
j_call: TRBJ2-7
d_call: TRBD1
v_call: TRBV2
cdr3_aa: CASTQRRGQGVGEQYF
cdr3_nt: TGTGCCAGCACCCAACGCAGGGGACAGGGGGTAGGAGAGCAGTACTTC

clone_size: once
j_call: TRBJ1-3
d_call: -
v_call: TRBV27
cdr3_aa: CASSLARGTGNTIYF
cdr3_nt: TGTGCCAGCAGTTTGGCCAGGGGAACTGGAAACACCATATATTTT

clone_size: -
j_call: TRBJ2-5
d_call: TRBD1
v_call: TRBV11-3
cdr3_aa: CASSSDRDWTQYF
cdr3_nt: TGTGCCAGCAGCTCGGACAGGGATTGGACCCAGTACTTC

clone_size: -
j_call: TRBJ2-3
d_call: -
v_call: TRBV29-1
cdr3_aa: CSVELVGGTDTQYF
cdr3_nt: TGCAGCGTTGAATTAGTGGGAGGCACAGATACGCAGTATTTT

clone_size: -
j_call: TRBJ1-1
d_call: -
v_call: TRBV5-4
cdr3_aa: CASSLGGALGTEAFF
cdr3_nt: TGTGCCAGCAGCTTAGGGGGGGCGTTGGGCACTGAAGCTTTCTTT

clone_size: -
j_call: TRBJ2-5
d_call: -
v_call: TRBV29-1
cdr3_aa: CSVVQGWGETQYF
cdr3_nt: TGCAGCGTTGTTCAGGGGTGGGGAGAGACCCAGTACTTC

clone_size: -
j_call: TRBJ1-5
d_call: -
v_call: TRBV30
cdr3_aa: CAWSTLIGAQHF
cdr3_nt: TGTGCCTGGAGTACCCTGATCGGAGCCCAGCATTTT

clone_size: once
j_call: TRBJ1-5
d_call: TRBD1
v_call: TRBV27
cdr3_aa: CASRPNPGQGSNQPQHF
cdr3_nt: TGTGCCAGCAGACCAAATCCGGGACAGGGGAGCAATCAGCCCCAGCATTTT

clone_size: -
j_call: TRBJ2-2
d_call: -
v_call: TRBV7-2
cdr3_aa: CASSLVVARRTGELFF
cdr3_nt: TGTGCCAGCAGCTTAGTCGTAGCGAGGAGGACCGGGGAGCTGTTTTTT

clone_size: -
j_call: TRBJ2-5
d_call: TRBD2
v_call: TRBV5-1
cdr3_aa: CASSLPAGAEETQYF
cdr3_nt: TGCGCCAGCAGCTTGCCAGCGGGAGCGGAGGAGACCCAGTACTTC

clone_size: -
j_call: TRBJ1-1
d_call: TRBD1
v_call: TRBV19
cdr3_aa: CASGTGNTEAFF
cdr3_nt: TGTGCCAGTGGGACAGGGAACACTGAAGCCTTCTTT

clone_size: few
j_call: TRBJ2-5
d_call: TRBD1
v_call: TRBV2
cdr3_aa: CASRRDRGGIQETQYF
cdr3_nt: TGTGCCAGCAGAAGAGACAGGGGAGGAATACAAGAGACCCAGTACTTC

clone_size: -
j_call: TRBJ1-1
d_call: TRBD1
v_call: TRBV6-1
cdr3_aa: CASIVGDSEAFF
cdr3_nt: TGTGCCAGCATTGTGGGGGACAGTGAAGCTTTCTTT